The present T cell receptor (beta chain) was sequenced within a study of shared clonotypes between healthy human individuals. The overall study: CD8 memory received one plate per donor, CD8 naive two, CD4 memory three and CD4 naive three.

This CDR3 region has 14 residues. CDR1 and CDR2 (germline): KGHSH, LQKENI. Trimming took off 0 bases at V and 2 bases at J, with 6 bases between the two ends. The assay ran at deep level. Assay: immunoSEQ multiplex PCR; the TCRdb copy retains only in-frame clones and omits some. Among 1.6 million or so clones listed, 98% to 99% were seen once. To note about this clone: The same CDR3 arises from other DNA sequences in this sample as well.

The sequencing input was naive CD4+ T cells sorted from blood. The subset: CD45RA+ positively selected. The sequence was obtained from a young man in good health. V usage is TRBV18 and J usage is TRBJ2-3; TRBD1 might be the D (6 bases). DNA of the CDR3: TGTGCCAGCTCACCACCGGGACACACAGATACGCAGTATTTT. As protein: CASSPPGHTDTQYF.